This T cell receptor (beta chain) was retrieved from a study of blood T cell repertoires in COVID-19. V lost 5 bases, J lost 2 bases, and 10 bases stayed unmatched. Germline CDR1 SEHNR, CDR2 FQNEAQ (reference sequence). This CDR3 has 16 amino acids. The participants were between about 18 and 89 years old and came from under 25 US areas. Per the original methods: The authors estimated nucleated cell counts from reference gene primer amplification. Data came from immunoSEQ multiplex PCR; TCRdb stores just in-frame clones and leaves some out. D and trimming come from the DNA, and the V and J calls and clone size come from that table. The table lists 210,000 or so clones, roughly 87% of them singletons.

The clonotype comes from a man aged 25 to 40 who had recovered from COVID-19. The chain recombines TRBV7-9 with TRBJ2-5; TRBD2 agrees at 8 bases. Sequencing was carried out using PBMCs or T cells enriched from blood (not recorded which). The chain's CDR3 is CASSATSGGGQETQYF. The DNA of the CDR3 is TGTGCCAGCAGCGCAACTAGCGGCGGGGGGCAAGAGACCCAGTACTTC. Using reference TRBV7-9 and TRBJ2-5 for the parts outside the CDR3, the full variable domain is DTGVSQNPRHKITKRGQNVTFRCDPISEHNRLYWYRQTLGQGPEFLTYFQNEAQLEKSRLLSDRFSAERPKGSFSTLEIQRTEQGDSAMYLCASSATSGGGQETQYFGPGTRLLVL.